These 9 T cell receptor beta chains originate from one sample sequenced in a study of T-cell reconstitution after alpha-beta-depleted transplantation in children. Library preparation (for TCRbeta) was performed with unique molecular identifiers. Each CDR3 protein gets one entry after TCRdb re-called the PCR reads with MiXCR. This table has under 250,000 distinct CDR3 sequences, approximately 17% appearing once. This specimen consisted of PBMCs, mostly from graft donor cells, obtained 360 days after TCRalphabeta/CD19-depleted stem cell transplant. All receptors derive from a male patient aged 2 to 10 who had a stem cell transplant for acute lymphoblastic leukemia, so the T cells may come from the graft donor.

This rearrangement joins TRBV5-5 to TRBJ2-7; 9 bases map to TRBD1. The CDR3 loop spans 13 amino acids. After removal of 4 bases from V and 5 bases from J, the junction contained 4 bases not matched to a gene. Germline-derived CDR1 and CDR2 are SGHKS and YYEKEE (reference sequence). The CDR3 is CASSGQGYNEQYF. CDR3 DNA sequence: TGTGCCAGCAGCGGACAGGGGTATAACGAGCAGTACTTC.

This clonotype has just a few counts. The chain carries TRBV27 and TRBJ2-7; no clear D. Trimming stripped 9 bases from V and 3 bases from J, with 18 bases between. In germline, CDR1 is MNHEY, CDR2 SMNVEV (reference sequence). This CDR3 contains 14 residues. The CDR3 region is CASRASRPFYEQYF. CDR3 nucleotides: TGTGCCAGTCGTGCCAGCAGGCCGTTCTACGAGCAGTACTTC.

The chain is built from TRBV10-3 and TRBJ2-2; D not certain. Germline CDR1 and CDR2: ENHRY and SYGVKD. V was trimmed by 4 bases and J by 4 bases, leaving 4 bases between them. The CDR3 has 12 amino acids. The DNA for the CDR3 is TGTGCCATCAGTGGGGGCACCGGGGAGCTGTTTTTT. It yields the protein CAISGGTGELFF.

This chain links TRBV12-3 or TRBV12-4 with TRBJ2-3, with 8 bases identical to TRBD2. Trimming took 6 bases from V and 1 from J; bases not matched to a gene: 3. This CDR3 is built from 14 residues. CDR3 loop: CASSRGGRTDTQYF. The CDR3 coding sequence is TGTGCCAGCAGCCGGGGGGGCCGCACAGATACGCAGTATTTT.

The table lists this clonotype with many counts. The chain is built from TRBV29-1 and TRBJ1-2; TRBD1 might be the D (6 bases). Looked up from germline, CDR1 is SQVTM and CDR2 is ANQGSEA. Trimming removed 4 bases from V and 0 bases from J, with 12 bases in between. The CDR3 is 14 residues long. In nucleotides, the CDR3 is TGCAGCGTTGGGACAGATACTTCTAACTATGGCTACACCTTC. This codes for CSVGTDTSNYGYTF.

The chain recombines TRBV28 with TRBJ2-7; TRBD2 matches 11 bases. CDR3 length: 15 residues. In germline, CDR1 is MDHEN, CDR2 SYDVKM. The trim removed 3 bases at V and 6 bases at J, leaving 7 bases unmatched. The CDR3 reads CASSLGLAVRGEQYF. CDR3 nucleotides: TGTGCCAGCAGTTTGGGACTAGCGGTACGGGGCGAGCAGTACTTC.

This clonotype was seen only a few times. The chain links TRBV24-1 to TRBJ2-1; the D is unclear. V dropped 7 bases and J dropped 4 bases, with 4 bases sitting between them. The CDR3 length is 11 residues. From germline, CDR1 is KGHDR and CDR2 SFDVKD. The DNA of the CDR3 is TGTGCCACCAGCGGGTACAATGAGCAGTTCTTC. Translation gives CATSGYNEQFF.

Only a few counts were recorded for this clonotype. This chain joins TRBV18 and TRBJ1-6; 10 nucleotides align to TRBD1. From germline, CDR1 is KGHSH and CDR2 LQKENI. The junction had 12 bases not matched to a gene; V was cut back by 2 bases and J by 14 bases. This CDR3 comprises 16 residues. The CDR3 bases are TGTGCCAGCTCACCAGGGACAGGGGCCCGGGGATTGGCCCTCCACTTT. The encoded protein is CASSPGTGARGLALHF.

CDR3 bases: TGCAGTGCTAGACTGGGGGGGAACACCGGGGAGCTGTTTTTT. Protein: CSARLGGNTGELFF. This chain connects TRBV20-1 to TRBJ2-2; perhaps TRBD2 as D (6 bases). Germline values: CDR1 DFQATT, CDR2 SNEGSKA (reference sequence). V lost 2 bases and J 1 base, leaving 8 bases between the germline ends. This CDR3 is 14 amino acids long.